These 24 T cell receptor beta chains came from one sample sequenced in a study of T-cell memory formation after mild COVID-19. MiXCR was run by TCRdb on the 5' RACE reads, yielding one entry per CDR3 protein. The sample has 300,000 to 400,000 distinct CDR3 sequences, more than 15% seen once; the top ten hold under 25%. The sequencing sample was made of PBMCs or a T cell subset sorted from them (not recorded which). Every receptor here comes from a young man who had mild COVID-19 (a few samples of this study predate the infection). Cell type and time point are not known.

This clonotype was seen only a few times. This rearrangement joins TRBV12-3 or TRBV12-4 to TRBJ1-6; D unclear. V lost 6 bases and J lost 8, with 14 bases in between. This CDR3 comprises 14 residues. The CDR3 is CASSRSENYSPLHF. Written as DNA, the CDR3 is TGTGCCAGCAGCCGCAGCGAAAATTATTCACCCCTCCACTTT.

The chain links TRBV29-1 to TRBJ2-3; 11 bases agree with TRBD2. This CDR3 is built from 14 residues. From germline, CDR1 is SQVTM and CDR2 ANQGSEA. Trimming at V came to 6 bases and at J to 5 bases, leaving 7 bases not matched to a gene. CDR3 nucleotides: TGCAGCGTAATAGCGGGGGGGCCGGGAGATACGCAGTATTTT. Translated: CSVIAGGPGDTQYF.

As concerns this clonotype: The germline gene is not matched at one end of the junction; a read error may be the cause. The chain recombines TRBV14 with TRBJ1-2, with 7 bases lining up with TRBD1. CDR3 length equals 13 residues. The germline V gene has CDR1 SGHDN and CDR2 FVKESK. The CDR3 nucleotides read TGTGCCAGCGGCCAAGGGACAGTCCCCGTAGAAACCTTC. Its translation: CASGQGTVPVETF.

This clonotype was recorded at least ten times. The rearrangement joins TRBV6-5 to TRBJ2-3, with 7 bases matching TRBD2. The V gene end was trimmed by 2 bases and the J gene end by 2 bases; junction bases not matched to a gene: 4. This CDR3 contains 15 residues. Germline lookup yields CDR1 MNHEY and CDR2 SVGAGI. In DNA form, the CDR3 reads TGTGCCAGCAGTTACGGGACTACAATCACAGATACGCAGTATTTT. Protein sequence: CASSYGTTITDTQYF.

This clonotype came up a few times. The V gene is TRBV20-1, the J gene TRBJ1-2; D perhaps matches TRBD1 (5 bases). CDR3 length: 12 amino acids. The V gene lost 6 bases and the J gene lost 5 bases, with 13 bases spanning the gap. Per the germline V gene, CDR1 is DFQATT and CDR2 is SNEGSKA (reference sequence). As DNA, the CDR3 is TGCAGTGCCGTCCCGGGGCCTTATGGCTACACCTTC. This gives the protein CSAVPGPYGYTF.

The V call is TRBV6-2 or TRBV6-3, the J call TRBJ2-7; D unresolved. The germline gives CDR1 MNHEY, CDR2 SVGEGT. Trimming removed 4 bases from V and 5 bases from J, with 15 bases in between. This CDR3 is 14 amino acids long. In DNA, the CDR3 is TGTGCCAGCAGTTTTAAGGTCGGCCCGGACGAGCAGTACTTC. This sequence encodes CASSFKVGPDEQYF.

The chain's CDR3 is CASSKNPNTGELFF. In DNA, the CDR3 is TGTGCCAGCAGTAAAAACCCGAACACCGGGGAGCTGTTTTTT. The chain combines TRBV6-2 or TRBV6-3 with TRBJ2-2, with D unclear. V was shortened by 5 bases and J by 0 bases, with 7 bases between the two germline ends. From germline, CDR1 is MNHEY and CDR2 SVGEGT. This CDR3 has 14 amino acids.

This clonotype has only a few counts. The chain has TRBV5-1 and TRBJ2-2; D call uncertain. With 4 bases removed from V and 11 bases from J, the gap between germline ends came to 12 bases. CDR1 and CDR2 from the germline V gene are SGHRS and YFSETQ. CDR3 size: 12 residues. CDR3 amino acids: CASSGNSQELFF. In DNA form, the CDR3 reads TGCGCCAGCAGCGGAAACTCTCAAGAGCTGTTTTTT.

The chain recombines TRBV5-5 with TRBJ2-7, with 10 bases that match TRBD1. CDR1 and CDR2 (germline): SGHKS, YYEKEE (reference sequence). The trim removed 0 bases at V and 3 bases at J, leaving 15 bases unmatched. The CDR3 has 19 amino acids. The DNA for the CDR3 is TGTGCCAGCAGCTTGGATGGGACAGGGGCCCGGCCGGGTAGCTACGAGCAGTACTTC. Translation gives CASSLDGTGARPGSYEQYF.

This clonotype has at least ten counts. The rearrangement joins TRBV20-1 to TRBJ1-2; D unclear. V shed 5 bases and J shed 2 bases, with 15 bases lying between them. CDR3 length: 14 amino acids. The germline V gene has CDR1 DFQATT and CDR2 SNEGSKA (reference sequence). CDR3 nucleotides: TGCAGTGCTCCCCCTCGGGGATCAAACTATGGCTACACCTTC. Translating gives CSAPPRGSNYGYTF.

This clonotype was counted a few times. The V and J genes are TRBV6-6 and TRBJ1-2, with D maybe TRBD1 (5 bases). The CDR3 is 14 residues long. V was cut by 0 bases and J by 6 bases, with 11 bases left in between. CDR1 is MNHNY, CDR2 SVGAGI, per germline (reference sequence). The CDR3 sequence is CASSYSTEGNGYTF. In nucleotides, the CDR3 is TGTGCCAGCAGTTACTCGACAGAAGGGAATGGCTACACCTTC.

This clonotype showed up just a few times. The V and J genes are TRBV3-1 and TRBJ2-3; 7 bases line up with TRBD2. This CDR3 region has 16 residues. Germline CDR1 reads LGHDT; CDR2 reads YNNKEL (reference sequence). Germline trimming cut 2 bases from V and 1 base from J; bases unmatched to any gene: 6. The CDR3 bases are TGTGCCAGCAGCCAAATAAGCGGGGTAGGCACAGATACGCAGTATTTT. It codes for CASSQISGVGTDTQYF.

The chain recombines TRBV5-1 with TRBJ2-3, with TRBD2 identical over 14 bases. The CDR3 is made up of 16 amino acids. The germline V gene has CDR1 SGHRS and CDR2 YFSETQ. V dropped 6 bases and J dropped 5; count of bases not matched to a gene: 8. CDR3 protein: CASKFFGLAGGDTQYF. The CDR3 coding sequence is TGCGCCAGCAAGTTCTTCGGACTAGCGGGAGGAGATACGCAGTATTTT.

The chain links TRBV6-6 to TRBJ2-5; D is unclear. The CDR3 extends over 13 amino acids. Trimming removed 1 base at V and 4 bases at J, with 7 bases between. In germline, CDR1 is MNHNY, CDR2 SVGAGI (reference sequence). The CDR3 spells CASSYWIVETQYF. The CDR3 DNA reads TGTGCCAGCAGTTACTGGATCGTAGAGACCCAGTACTTC.

The V call is TRBV5-1, the J call TRBJ2-3, with 12 nucleotides matching TRBD1. This CDR3 contains 15 residues. The V gene end was trimmed by 4 bases and the J gene end by 2 bases; junction bases not matched to a gene: 2. Looked up from germline, CDR1 is SGHRS and CDR2 is YFSETQ. CDR3 loop: CASSGGQGATDTQYF. The CDR3 bases are TGCGCCAGCAGCGGGGGACAGGGGGCCACAGATACGCAGTATTTT.

This clonotype was counted only a few times. The V and J genes are TRBV6-1 and TRBJ1-4, with a tentative D call TRBD1 (6 bases). CDR1 MNHNS and CDR2 SASEGT come from the germline V gene. The ends were cut back, 7 bases at V and 7 bases at J, with 19 bases in the middle. There are 15 residues in the CDR3. In DNA, the CDR3 is TGTGCCAGCACGCCTTCGGGACATCTGTTTGAAAAACTGTTTTTT. Protein sequence: CASTPSGHLFEKLFF.

CDR3 in amino acids: CASSQGRGYTF. CDR3 nucleotides: TGCGCCAGCAGCCAAGGCCGGGGCTACACCTTC. The rearrangement links TRBV4-1 to TRBJ1-2; D ambiguous. Germline values: CDR1 MGHRA, CDR2 YSYEKL. This CDR3 has 11 amino acids. Trimming took off 1 base at V and 8 bases at J, with 5 bases between the two ends.

This clonotype has a count of ten or more. The rearrangement uses TRBV20-1 and TRBJ2-5; 7 bases agree with TRBD1. This CDR3 has 15 amino acids. Losses at the gene ends were 1 base for V and 5 bases for J; bases not matched to a gene: 10. Per the germline V gene, CDR1 is DFQATT and CDR2 is SNEGSKA (reference sequence). The CDR3 DNA sequence: TGCAGTGCTAGAGCTCGACAGGGCGCGGAGGAGACCCAGTACTTC. Encoded protein: CSARARQGAEETQYF.

The rearrangement links TRBV5-8 to TRBJ1-3; no reliable D call. V lost 1 base to trimming and J lost 4 bases, with 12 bases between them. The CDR3 consists of 15 residues. The V gene's germline CDR1 is SGHTS and CDR2 YDEGEE. The CDR3 here is CASSLNRGLGNTIYF. In DNA, the CDR3 is TGTGCCAGCAGCTTGAACCGCGGACTGGGAAACACCATATATTTT.

This clonotype was observed many times. CDR3 DNA sequence: TGCGCCAGCAGTGGACAGGGGGCCAACGAGCAGTACTTC. It yields the protein CASSGQGANEQYF. The V call is TRBV10-1, the J call TRBJ2-7; 10 nucleotides align to TRBD1. CDR1 and CDR2 (germline): WNHNN, SYGVQD (reference sequence). CDR3 length: 13 residues. J lost 5 bases, V lost 4 bases, and 2 bases had no gene match.

This clonotype was observed a handful of times. The chain couples TRBV9 to TRBJ1-2; D perhaps matches TRBD1 (5 bases). The V and J ends lost 0 bases and 6 bases respectively, with 9 bases between them. Germline values: CDR1 SGDLS, CDR2 YYNGEE. The CDR3 extends over 13 amino acids. DNA of the CDR3: TGTGCCAGCAGCGTAGTATCAGGGAATGGCTACACCTTC. It yields the protein CASSVVSGNGYTF.

J is TRBJ1-6 and V is TRBV28, with D possibly TRBD1 on 6 matching bases. This CDR3 is 13 amino acids long. Trimming pared 6 bases from V and 11 bases from J, leaving 14 bases between. Germline lookup yields CDR1 MDHEN and CDR2 SYDVKM. The CDR3 sequence is CASRGGGDPPLHF. The CDR3 DNA reads as TGTGCCAGCAGAGGGGGGGGAGACCCACCCCTCCACTTT.

This clonotype was detected many times. The rearrangement uses TRBV11-2 and TRBJ2-3, with D possibly TRBD1 on 5 matching bases. The CDR3 extends over 14 amino acids. The germline V gene encodes CDR1 SGHAT and CDR2 FQNNGV. With 1 base removed from V and 7 bases from J, the gap between germline ends came to 12 bases. The CDR3 DNA reads as TGTGCCAGCAGCTTAGCCAAAGGGGTGTATACGCAGTATTTT. Its translation is CASSLAKGVYTQYF.

The chain links TRBV15 to TRBJ1-1; 11 positions agree with TRBD1. Germline V gene sequence: CDR1 LNHNV, CDR2 YYDKDF (reference sequence). V was clipped by 3 bases and J by 6 bases; unmatched bases: 3. There are 14 residues in the CDR3. CDR3 in DNA: TGTGCCACCAGCAGGGACAGGGGGCTCCCTGAAGCTTTCTTT. Translated, it gives CATSRDRGLPEAFF.